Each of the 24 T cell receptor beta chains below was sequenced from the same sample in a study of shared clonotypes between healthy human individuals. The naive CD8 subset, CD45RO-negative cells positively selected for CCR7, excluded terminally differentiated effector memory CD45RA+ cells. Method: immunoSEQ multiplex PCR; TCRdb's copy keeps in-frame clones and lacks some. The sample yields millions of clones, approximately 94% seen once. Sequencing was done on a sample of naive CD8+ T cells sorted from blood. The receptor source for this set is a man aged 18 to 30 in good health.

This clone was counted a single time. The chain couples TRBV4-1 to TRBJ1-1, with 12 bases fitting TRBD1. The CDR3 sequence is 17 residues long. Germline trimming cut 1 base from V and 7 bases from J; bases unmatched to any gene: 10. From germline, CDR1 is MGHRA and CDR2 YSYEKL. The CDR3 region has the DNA TGCGCCAGCAGCCAAGCCGGGACAGGGGGCGCGACTGGTGAAGCTTTCTTT. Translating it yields CASSQAGTGGATGEAFF.

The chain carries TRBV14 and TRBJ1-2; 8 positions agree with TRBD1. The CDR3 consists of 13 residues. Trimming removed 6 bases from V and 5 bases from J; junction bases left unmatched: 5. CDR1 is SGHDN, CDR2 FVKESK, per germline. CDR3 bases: TGTGCCAGCAGTCGGGACAGGTTATATGGCTACACCTTC. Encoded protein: CASSRDRLYGYTF.

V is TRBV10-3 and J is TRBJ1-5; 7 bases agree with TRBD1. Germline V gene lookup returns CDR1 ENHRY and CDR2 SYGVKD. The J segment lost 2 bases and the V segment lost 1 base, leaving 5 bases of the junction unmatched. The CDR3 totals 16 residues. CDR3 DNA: TGTGCCATCAGTGAGTTAGAAGGACAGGGCAATCAGCCCCAGCATTTT. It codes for CAISELEGQGNQPQHF.

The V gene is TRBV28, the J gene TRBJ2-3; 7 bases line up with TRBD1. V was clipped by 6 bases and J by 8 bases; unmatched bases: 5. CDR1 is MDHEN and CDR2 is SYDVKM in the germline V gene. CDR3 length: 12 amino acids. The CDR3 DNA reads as TGTGCCAGCAGCTCCACAGGGGTTACGCAGTATTTT. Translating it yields CASSSTGVTQYF. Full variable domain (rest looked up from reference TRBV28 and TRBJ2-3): DVKVTQSSRYLVKRTGEKVFLECVQDMDHENMFWYRQDPGLGLRLIYFSYDVKMKEKGDIPEGYSVSREKKERFSLILESASTNQTSMYLCASSSTGVTQYFGPGTRLTVL.

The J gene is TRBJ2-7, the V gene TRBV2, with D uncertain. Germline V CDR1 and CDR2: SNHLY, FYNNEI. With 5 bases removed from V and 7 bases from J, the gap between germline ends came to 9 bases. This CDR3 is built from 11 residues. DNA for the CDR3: TGTGCCAGCAGTCTTGGGTCAGAGCAGTACTTC. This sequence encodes CASSLGSEQYF. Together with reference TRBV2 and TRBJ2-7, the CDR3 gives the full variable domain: EPEVTQTPSHQVTQMGQEVILRCVPISNHLYFYWYRQILGQKVEFLVSFYNNEISEKSEIFDDQFSVERPDGSNFTLKIRSTKLEDSAMYFCASSLGSEQYFGPGTRLTVT.

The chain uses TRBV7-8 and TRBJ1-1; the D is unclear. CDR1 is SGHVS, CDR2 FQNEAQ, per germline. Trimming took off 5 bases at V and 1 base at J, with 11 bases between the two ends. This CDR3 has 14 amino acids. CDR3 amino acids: CASSPLNGNTEAFF. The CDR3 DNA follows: TGTGCCAGCAGCCCCTTAAACGGGAACACTGAAGCTTTCTTT.

Written as DNA, the CDR3 is TGTGCCAGCAGCTCCCGGGGGGGTCCCCCCAATGAAAAACTGTTTTTT. Its translation is CASSSRGGPPNEKLFF. The rearrangement uses TRBV11-2 and TRBJ1-4, with D possibly being TRBD1 (5 bases). Trimming cost V 4 bases and J 5 bases, with 17 bases left between them. Germline loops: CDR1 SGHAT, CDR2 FQNNGV. The CDR3 length is 16 residues.

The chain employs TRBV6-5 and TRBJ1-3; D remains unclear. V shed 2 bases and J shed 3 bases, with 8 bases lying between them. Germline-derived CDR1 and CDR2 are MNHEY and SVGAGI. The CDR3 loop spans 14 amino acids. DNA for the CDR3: TGTGCCAGCAGTTACAGGGAAGGTGGAAACACCATATATTTT. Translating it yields CASSYREGGNTIYF.

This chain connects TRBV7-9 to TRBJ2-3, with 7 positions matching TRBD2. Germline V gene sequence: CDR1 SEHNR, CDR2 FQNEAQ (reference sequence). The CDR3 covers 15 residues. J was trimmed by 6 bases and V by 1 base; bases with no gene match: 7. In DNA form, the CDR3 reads TGTGCCAGCAGCTTAGAGCGGGGCCTCCCGGATACGCAGTATTTT. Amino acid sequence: CASSLERGLPDTQYF.

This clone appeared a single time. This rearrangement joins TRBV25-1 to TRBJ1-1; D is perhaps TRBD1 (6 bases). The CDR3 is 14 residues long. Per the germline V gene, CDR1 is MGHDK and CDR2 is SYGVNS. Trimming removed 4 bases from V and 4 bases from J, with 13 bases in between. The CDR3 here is CASSVGAEGTEAFF. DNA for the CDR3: TGTGCCAGCAGTGTGGGGGCGGAAGGCACTGAAGCTTTCTTT.

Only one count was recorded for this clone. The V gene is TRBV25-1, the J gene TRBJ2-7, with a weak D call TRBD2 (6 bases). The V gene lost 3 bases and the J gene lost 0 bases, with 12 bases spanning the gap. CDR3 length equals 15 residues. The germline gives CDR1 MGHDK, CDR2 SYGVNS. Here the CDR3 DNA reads TGTGCCAGCAGTGATTACCGGGACTCCTCCTACGAGCAGTACTTC. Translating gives CASSDYRDSSYEQYF.

CDR3: CASSDTNEAFF. The CDR3 DNA sequence: TGTGCCAGCAGTGATACAAATGAAGCTTTCTTT. V and J are TRBV28 and TRBJ1-1; D gene unclear. The CDR3 has 11 residues. The V end was cut by 5 bases, the J end by 7 bases, with 8 bases between. Germline CDR1 is MDHEN and CDR2 is SYDVKM.

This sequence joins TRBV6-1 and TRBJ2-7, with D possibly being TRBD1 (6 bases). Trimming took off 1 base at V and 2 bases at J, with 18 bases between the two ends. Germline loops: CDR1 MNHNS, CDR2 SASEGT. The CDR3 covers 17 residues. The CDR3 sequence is CASSEGPQGLFPYEQYF. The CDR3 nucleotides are TGTGCCAGCAGTGAAGGTCCACAGGGCCTGTTCCCCTACGAGCAGTACTTC.

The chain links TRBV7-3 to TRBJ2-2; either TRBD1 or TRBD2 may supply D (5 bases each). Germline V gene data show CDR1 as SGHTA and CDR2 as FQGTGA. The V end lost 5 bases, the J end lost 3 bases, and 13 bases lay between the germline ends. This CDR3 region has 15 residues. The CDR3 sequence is CASSPRGYYTGELFF. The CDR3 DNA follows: TGTGCCAGCAGCCCGAGGGGCTACTACACCGGGGAGCTGTTTTTT.

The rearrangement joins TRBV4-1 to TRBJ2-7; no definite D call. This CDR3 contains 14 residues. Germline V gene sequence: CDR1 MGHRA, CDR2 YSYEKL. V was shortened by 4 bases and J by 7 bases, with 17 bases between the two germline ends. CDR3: CASSPSASTGEQYF. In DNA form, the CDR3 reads TGCGCCAGCAGCCCATCTGCCTCTACCGGAGAGCAGTACTTC.

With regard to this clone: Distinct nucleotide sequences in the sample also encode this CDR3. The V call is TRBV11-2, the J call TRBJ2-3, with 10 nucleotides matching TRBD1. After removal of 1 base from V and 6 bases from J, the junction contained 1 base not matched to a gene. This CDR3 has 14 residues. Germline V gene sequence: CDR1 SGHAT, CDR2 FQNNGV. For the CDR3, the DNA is TGTGCCAGCAGCTTAGGGACAGGGGGTGATACGCAGTATTTT. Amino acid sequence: CASSLGTGGDTQYF.

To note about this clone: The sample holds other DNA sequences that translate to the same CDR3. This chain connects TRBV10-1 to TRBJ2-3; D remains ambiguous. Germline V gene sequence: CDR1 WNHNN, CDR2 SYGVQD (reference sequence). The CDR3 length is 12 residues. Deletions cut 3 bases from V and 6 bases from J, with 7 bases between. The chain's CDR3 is CASSDGSDTQYF. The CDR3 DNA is TGCGCCAGCAGTGATGGTTCGGATACGCAGTATTTT.

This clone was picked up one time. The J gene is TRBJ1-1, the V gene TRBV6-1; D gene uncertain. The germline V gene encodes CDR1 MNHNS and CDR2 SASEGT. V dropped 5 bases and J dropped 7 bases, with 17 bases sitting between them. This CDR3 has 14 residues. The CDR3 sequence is CASSLTMIAGEAFF. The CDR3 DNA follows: TGTGCCAGCAGTCTCACAATGATAGCAGGTGAAGCTTTCTTT.

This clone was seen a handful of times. CDR3 in DNA: TGTGCCAGCAGCTTAGTGTTAGCGGGGACTCGCGAGCAGTACTTC. The encoded protein is CASSLVLAGTREQYF. The chain combines TRBV7-6 with TRBJ2-7; the match to TRBD2 covers 8 bases. The germline gives CDR1 SGHVS, CDR2 FNYEAQ. V was pared by 1 base and J by 6 bases, with 8 bases of the junction left unmatched. CDR3 length: 15 amino acids.

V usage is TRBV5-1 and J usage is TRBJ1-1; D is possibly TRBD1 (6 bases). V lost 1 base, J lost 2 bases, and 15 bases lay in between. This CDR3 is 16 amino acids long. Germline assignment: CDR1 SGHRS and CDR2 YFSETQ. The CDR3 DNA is TGCGCCAGCAGCTTGTCGCCCCAGGGGCGCAACACTGAAGCTTTCTTT. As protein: CASSLSPQGRNTEAFF.

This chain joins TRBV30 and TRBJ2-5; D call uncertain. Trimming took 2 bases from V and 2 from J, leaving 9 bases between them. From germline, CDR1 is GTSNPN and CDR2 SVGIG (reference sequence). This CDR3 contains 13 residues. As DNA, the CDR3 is TGTGCCTGGAGTTTAACCTGGCAAGAGACCCAGTACTTC. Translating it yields CAWSLTWQETQYF.

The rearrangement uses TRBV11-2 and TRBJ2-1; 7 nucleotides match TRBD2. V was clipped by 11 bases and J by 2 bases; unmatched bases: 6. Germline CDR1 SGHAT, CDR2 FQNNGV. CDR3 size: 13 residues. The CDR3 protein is CASSGATYNEQFF. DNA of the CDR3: TGTGCCTCCAGCGGGGCCACCTACAATGAGCAGTTCTTC.

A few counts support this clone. The CDR3 sequence: CASSFYSQATDTQYF. CDR3 in DNA: TGTGCCAGCAGCTTCTACTCTCAGGCAACAGATACGCAGTATTTT. The V call is TRBV5-4, the J call TRBJ2-3, with no clear D. The germline V gene encodes CDR1 SGHNT and CDR2 YYREEE (reference sequence). V lost 2 bases and J lost 3, with 13 bases in between. The length of the CDR3 is 15 residues.

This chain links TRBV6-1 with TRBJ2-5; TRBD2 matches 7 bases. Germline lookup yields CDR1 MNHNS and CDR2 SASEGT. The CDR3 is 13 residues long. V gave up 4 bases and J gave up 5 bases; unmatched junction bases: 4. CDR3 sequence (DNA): TGTGCCAGCAGTGTAAACGGGGGGGAGACCCAGTACTTC. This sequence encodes CASSVNGGETQYF.